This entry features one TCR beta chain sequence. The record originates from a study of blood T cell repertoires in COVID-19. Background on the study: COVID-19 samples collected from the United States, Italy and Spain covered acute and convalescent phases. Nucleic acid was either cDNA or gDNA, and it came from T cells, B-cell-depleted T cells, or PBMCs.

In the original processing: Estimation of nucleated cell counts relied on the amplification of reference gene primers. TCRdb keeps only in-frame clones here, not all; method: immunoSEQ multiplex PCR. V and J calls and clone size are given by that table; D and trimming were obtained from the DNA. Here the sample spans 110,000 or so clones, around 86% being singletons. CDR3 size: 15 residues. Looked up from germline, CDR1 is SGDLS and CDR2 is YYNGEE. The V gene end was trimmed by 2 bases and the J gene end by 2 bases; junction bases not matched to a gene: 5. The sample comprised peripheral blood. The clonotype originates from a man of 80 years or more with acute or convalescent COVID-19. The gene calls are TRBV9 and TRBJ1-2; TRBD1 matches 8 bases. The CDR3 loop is CASSVAGGSNYGYTF. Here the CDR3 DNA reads TGTGCCAGCAGCGTGGCAGGGGGCTCCAACTATGGCTACACCTTC.